Listed below are T cell receptor beta chains from one sample, sequenced in a study of beta chain features in type 1 diabetes. Only in-frame clones appear in the TCRdb table, and some are missing; sequencing was by immunoSEQ multiplex PCR. The sample shows under 500,000 clones, about 29% of them seen only once. The source material was naive CD4+ T cells from blood. Receptors originate from a man between 18 and 35 years old in good health. Each CDR3 is given with its conserved first and last residue. D genes are given only for firm matches. Clone size appears in some rows only: once, few, many, or a class for an expanded clone.

D gene	V gene	clone size	J gene	CDR3 DNA	CDR3 protein
NA	TRBV4-2	NA	TRBJ2-6	TGTGCCAGCAGCCAAGATTCAGCGGGCTCTGGGGCCAACGTCCTGACTTTC	CASSQDSAGSGANVLTF
NA	TRBV5-1	few	TRBJ2-5	TGCGCCAGCAGCTTGTCCCTGGAGACCCAGTACTTC	CASSLSLETQYF
NA	TRBV6-1	NA	TRBJ1-4	TGTGCCAGCAGTGAAACCGGGCTTGAAAAACTGTTTTTT	CASSETGLEKLFF
NA	TRBV7-9	NA	TRBJ1-1	TGTGCCAGCACCCCAGGTCGACCCCAGACCACTGAAGCTTTCTTT	CASTPGRPQTTEAFF
TRBD2	TRBV9	few	TRBJ2-1	TGTGCCAGCAGCCCCGGTTTAATAGCGGGGTACAATGAGCAGTTCTTC	CASSPGLIAGYNEQFF
NA	TRBV5-1	NA	TRBJ2-2	TGCGCCAGCAGCTTCAACACCGGGGAGCTGTTTTTT	CASSFNTGELFF
TRBD1	TRBV11-2	few	TRBJ2-4	TGTGCCAGCAGCTTGGGACAGGGACCCGCCAAAAACATTCAGTACTTC	CASSLGQGPAKNIQYF
NA	TRBV7-9	NA	TRBJ1-2	TGTGCCAGCAGCTCCGCCTTACAGCACCTTGGGTATGGCTACACCTTC	CASSSALQHLGYGYTF
NA	TRBV9	NA	TRBJ2-1	TGTGCCAGCAGCGTAGCCCCAGTCAGAGGCGATGAGCAGTTCTTC	CASSVAPVRGDEQFF
TRBD1	TRBV30	NA	TRBJ2-2	TGTGCCTGGAGTGACACAGGGGGCCTCAACACCGGGGAGCTGTTTTTT	CAWSDTGGLNTGELFF
NA	TRBV10-3	NA	TRBJ1-1	TGTGCCATCAGTGAGAGAGGGGGAGGAATCGGGAACACTGAAGCTTTCTTT	CAISERGGGIGNTEAFF
NA	TRBV29-1	few	TRBJ2-3	TGCAGCGTTGGTCAGCGACACACAGATACGCAGTATTTT	CSVGQRHTDTQYF
NA	TRBV5-4	few	TRBJ2-5	TGTGCCAGCAGCCTAGGACTGGAAGAGACCCAGTACTTC	CASSLGLEETQYF
TRBD2	TRBV28	NA	TRBJ2-3	TGTGCCAGCAGTCTGACTAGCGGGCTTACAGATACGCAGTATTTT	CASSLTSGLTDTQYF
NA	TRBV11-2	NA	TRBJ2-5	TGTGCCAGCAGCTTCGCCGCGGGAATCGGGGAGACCCAGTACTTC	CASSFAAGIGETQYF
NA	TRBV30	NA	TRBJ2-1	TGTGCCTGGAGTCTCCGAGTCCAATCCTACAATGAGCAGTTCTTC	CAWSLRVQSYNEQFF
TRBD1	TRBV28	few	TRBJ1-4	TGTGCCAGCAGTTTTCCCCCGGGACAGGGGTATGAAAAACTGTTTTTT	CASSFPPGQGYEKLFF
NA	TRBV7-3	NA	TRBJ2-1	TGTGCCAGCAGCCCCGGTCTAGGTACCTACAATGAGCAGTTCTTC	CASSPGLGTYNEQFF
NA	TRBV2	few	TRBJ2-7	TGTGCCAGCAGTGCCCCGGAGAGCTCCTACGAGCAGTACTTC	CASSAPESSYEQYF
NA	TRBV9	NA	TRBJ2-1	TGTGCCAGCAGCGTAGGAGGAGGGTTACTCAATGAGCAGTTCTTC	CASSVGGGLLNEQFF
TRBD2	TRBV10-3	once	TRBJ2-1	TGTGCCATCAGTGACCGACTAGCGGAAACCTACAATGAGCAGTTCTTC	CAISDRLAETYNEQFF
NA	TRBV29-1	NA	TRBJ1-1	TGCAGCGTTGAAGGCCCTCGGGGAAACACTGAAGCTTTCTTT	CSVEGPRGNTEAFF
TRBD1	TRBV30	NA	TRBJ2-4	TGTGCCTGGGAACCGGACAGGGTGAACATTCAGTACTTC	CAWEPDRVNIQYF
TRBD2	TRBV29-1	NA	TRBJ2-7	TGCAGCGTTGCCGTGACTAGCGGGAGAGGCTCCTACGAGCAGTACTTC	CSVAVTSGRGSYEQYF
NA	TRBV19	few	TRBJ2-7	TGTGCCAGTAGTATAGGGGTTCGGAACGAGCAGTACTTC	CASSIGVRNEQYF
NA	TRBV6-1	few	TRBJ2-4	TGTGCCAGCAGTGAAACTAGCTTAAAGGCCAAAAACATTCAGTACTTC	CASSETSLKAKNIQYF
NA	TRBV28	few	TRBJ1-2	TGTGCCAGCAAGGAAGCCGGTGGTGGCTACACCTTC	CASKEAGGGYTF
NA	TRBV5-4	once	TRBJ2-7	TGTGCCAGCAGCTTTTCCCTTACGGGCGACGAGCAGTACTTC	CASSFSLTGDEQYF
TRBD2	TRBV11-2	few	TRBJ2-2	TGTGCCAGCAGCCCCCGGGGGGCGAACACCGGGGAGCTGTTTTTT	CASSPRGANTGELFF
NA	TRBV29-1	NA	TRBJ2-1	TGCAGCGTTGAAGACCCCGGGGCTAGCTCCTACAATGAGCAGTTCTTC	CSVEDPGASSYNEQFF
NA	TRBV7-2	NA	TRBJ1-5	TGTGCCAGCAGCTTAGTTTGGGGGGCCGATCAGCCCCAGCATTTT	CASSLVWGADQPQHF
NA	TRBV15	few	TRBJ2-1	TGTGCCACCAGCAGAGATCACGGCTATGAGCAGTTCTTC	CATSRDHGYEQFF
TRBD2	TRBV5-6	NA	TRBJ2-3	TGTGCCAGCAGCTTGGAACTAGCGGGAGCCCACACAGATACGCAGTATTTT	CASSLELAGAHTDTQYF
TRBD1	TRBV7-3	NA	TRBJ1-1	TGTGCCAGCGCTCGGACAGGGAACACTGAAGCTTTCTTT	CASARTGNTEAFF
NA	TRBV7-8	NA	TRBJ2-1	TGTGCCAGCAGCCTCCGGTTGAAGCGGCCTCAAGATGAGCAGTTCTTC	CASSLRLKRPQDEQFF
TRBD2	TRBV29-1	few	TRBJ2-7	TGCAGCGTTGTAGGTTCGACTAGCGGTTACTACGAGCAGTACTTC	CSVVGSTSGYYEQYF
TRBD1	TRBV14	NA	TRBJ2-1	TGTGCCAGCAGCCCTGGGACAGGGGGGCAGTTCTTC	CASSPGTGGQFF
TRBD1	TRBV15	NA	TRBJ1-2	TGTGCCACCAGCAGGGAAACAGGGGGCGACTACTATGGCTACACCTTC	CATSRETGGDYYGYTF
NA	TRBV7-9	NA	TRBJ2-1	TGTGCCAGCAGCTTAAGGCAGGGGGGAAACAATGAGCAGTTCTTC	CASSLRQGGNNEQFF
NA	TRBV30	NA	TRBJ1-5	TGTGCCTGGAGTGTACCCATGGCGGGGGGACGGGGCAATCAGCCCCAGCATTTT	CAWSVPMAGGRGNQPQHF
NA	TRBV7-2	NA	TRBJ2-1	TGTGCCAGCAGGGGGAGCTCCTACAATGAGCAGTTCTTC	CASRGSSYNEQFF
NA	TRBV28	NA	TRBJ2-4	TGTGCCAGCAGTGTGGAAAGAAAAGCCAAAAACATTCAGTACTTC	CASSVERKAKNIQYF
TRBD1	TRBV7-9	few	TRBJ1-2	TGTGCCAGCACCTCAAAGTCACAGGGGAACGGCTACACCTTC	CASTSKSQGNGYTF
NA	TRBV29-1	NA	TRBJ2-3	TGCAGCGTGAAATACGCTAGCACAGATACGCAGTATTTT	CSVKYASTDTQYF
NA	TRBV7-2	few	TRBJ2-7	TGTGCCAGCAGCTCGGGCTTTGACGGCCTTCGGCAGTACTTC	CASSSGFDGLRQYF
NA	TRBV7-9	few	TRBJ2-7	TGTGCCAGCAGCCCAGCCTCGGCCTACGAGCAGTACTTC	CASSPASAYEQYF
NA	TRBV5-4	NA	TRBJ2-7	TGTGCCAGCAGCACGGGAAACTATTACGAGCAGTACTTC	CASSTGNYYEQYF
TRBD2	TRBV7-3	NA	TRBJ2-1	TGTGCCAGCAGCTTAACCGACGGGAGGGCCAGAAATGAGCAGTTCTTC	CASSLTDGRARNEQFF
TRBD2	TRBV2	NA	TRBJ2-1	TGTGCCAGCAGTGTAGGCACTAGCGGGAACAATGAGCAGTTCTTC	CASSVGTSGNNEQFF
NA	TRBV30	few	TRBJ1-1	TGTGCCTGGAGTGGCCAGGGGATCGGTCTCACTGAAGCTTTCTTT	CAWSGQGIGLTEAFF
NA	TRBV2	NA	TRBJ2-3	TGTGCCAGCAGTGTGTCAGCCGATACGCAGTATTTT	CASSVSADTQYF
NA	TRBV9	NA	TRBJ1-2	TGTGCCAGCAGCGTAGTCACAGGGTCTCGCTACACCTTC	CASSVVTGSRYTF
TRBD1	TRBV7-8	few	TRBJ2-4	TGTGCCAGCAGCTACGGACAGGGGGAAAACATTCAGTACTTC	CASSYGQGENIQYF